The clone carrying this T cell receptor beta chain was recorded a few times. These data are taken from a study of tumor-infiltrating lymphocytes in oesophageal squamous cell carcinoma. TCRdb used MiXCR to reprocess the PCR reads, holding one entry per CDR3 protein. The sample carries some 12,000 distinct CDR3 sequences, 50% to 60% recorded once. Germline V CDR1 and CDR2: SEHNR, FQNEAQ (reference sequence). This CDR3 contains 14 residues. V gave up 7 bases and J gave up 4 bases, with 14 bases separating them. The sequenced sample consisted of esophageal tumor tissue. The sequence was collected from a male donor with esophageal squamous cell carcinoma. V and J are TRBV7-9 and TRBJ2-1, with D perhaps TRBD1 or TRBD2 (6 bases each). CDR3 amino acids: CASTMGGVYNEQFF. The DNA for the CDR3 is TGTGCCAGCACTATGGGGGGCGTTTACAATGAGCAGTTCTTC.